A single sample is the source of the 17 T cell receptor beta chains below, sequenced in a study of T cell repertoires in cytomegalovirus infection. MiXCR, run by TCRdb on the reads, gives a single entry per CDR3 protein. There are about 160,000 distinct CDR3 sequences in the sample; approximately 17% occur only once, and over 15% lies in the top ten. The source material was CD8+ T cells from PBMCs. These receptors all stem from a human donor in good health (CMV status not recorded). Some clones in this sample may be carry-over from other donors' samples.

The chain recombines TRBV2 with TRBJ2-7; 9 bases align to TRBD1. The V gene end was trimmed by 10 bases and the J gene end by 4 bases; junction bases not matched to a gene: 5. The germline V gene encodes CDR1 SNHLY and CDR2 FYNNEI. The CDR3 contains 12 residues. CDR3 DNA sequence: TGTGCCATCCGAGGGACAGGGTACGAGCAGTACTTC. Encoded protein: CAIRGTGYEQYF.

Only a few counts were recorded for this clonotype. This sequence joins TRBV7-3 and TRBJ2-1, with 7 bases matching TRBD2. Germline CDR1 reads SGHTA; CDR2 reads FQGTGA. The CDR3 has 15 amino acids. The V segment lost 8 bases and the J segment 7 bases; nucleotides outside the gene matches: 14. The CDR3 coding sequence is TGTGCCAGCTCACGGGGCGGGAGCCTTGTTAATGAGCAGTTCTTC. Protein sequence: CASSRGGSLVNEQFF.

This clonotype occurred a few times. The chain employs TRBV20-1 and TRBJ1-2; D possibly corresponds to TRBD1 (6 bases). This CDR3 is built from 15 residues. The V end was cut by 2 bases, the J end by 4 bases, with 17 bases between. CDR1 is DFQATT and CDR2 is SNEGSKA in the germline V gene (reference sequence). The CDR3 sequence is CSARPYREVGYGYTF. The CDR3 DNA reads TGCAGTGCTAGACCCTACAGGGAGGTGGGCTATGGCTACACCTTC.

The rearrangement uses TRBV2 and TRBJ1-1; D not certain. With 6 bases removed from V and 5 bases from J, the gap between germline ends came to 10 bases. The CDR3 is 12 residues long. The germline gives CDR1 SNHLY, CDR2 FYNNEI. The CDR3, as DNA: TGTGCCAGCAGGCACAGTTCAACTGAAGCTTTCTTT. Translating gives CASRHSSTEAFF.

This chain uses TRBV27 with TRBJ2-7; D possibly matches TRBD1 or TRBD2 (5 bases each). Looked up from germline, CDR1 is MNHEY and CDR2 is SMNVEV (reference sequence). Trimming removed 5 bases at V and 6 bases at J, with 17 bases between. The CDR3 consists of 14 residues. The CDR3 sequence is CASSPGTYWGEQYF. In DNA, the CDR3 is TGTGCCAGCAGTCCCGGGACGTATTGGGGCGAGCAGTACTTC.

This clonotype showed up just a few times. CDR3 loop: CATSDDRGANYGYTF. The CDR3 DNA follows: TGTGCCACCAGTGACGACAGGGGAGCTAACTATGGCTACACCTTC. J is TRBJ1-2 and V is TRBV24-1; 8 bases are a match to TRBD1. Germline V gene lookup returns CDR1 KGHDR and CDR2 SFDVKD. CDR3 length: 15 residues. V shed 4 bases, J shed 0 bases, and the junction held 3 bases outside the gene matches.

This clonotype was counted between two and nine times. CDR3: CASSRDATDTQYF. CDR3 nucleotides: TGTGCCAGCAGCCGGGACGCCACAGATACGCAGTATTTT. The rearrangement links TRBV5-4 to TRBJ2-3; D possibly uses TRBD1 or TRBD2 (5 bases each). Germline values: CDR1 SGHNT, CDR2 YYREEE (reference sequence). This CDR3 spans 13 amino acids. The V and J ends lost 4 bases and 2 bases respectively, with 8 bases between them.

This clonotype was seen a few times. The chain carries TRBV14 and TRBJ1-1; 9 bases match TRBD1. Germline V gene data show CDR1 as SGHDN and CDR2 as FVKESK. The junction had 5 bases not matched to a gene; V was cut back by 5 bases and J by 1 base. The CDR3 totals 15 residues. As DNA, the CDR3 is TGTGCCAGCAGCTCGGACAGGGGTTGGAACACTGAAGCTTTCTTT. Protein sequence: CASSSDRGWNTEAFF. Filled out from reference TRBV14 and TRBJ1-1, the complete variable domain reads EAGVTQFPSHSVIEKGQTVTLRCDPISGHDNLYWYRRVMGKEIKFLLHFVKESKQDESGMPNNRFLAERTGGTYSTLKVQPAELEDSGVYFCASSSDRGWNTEAFFGQGTRLTVV.

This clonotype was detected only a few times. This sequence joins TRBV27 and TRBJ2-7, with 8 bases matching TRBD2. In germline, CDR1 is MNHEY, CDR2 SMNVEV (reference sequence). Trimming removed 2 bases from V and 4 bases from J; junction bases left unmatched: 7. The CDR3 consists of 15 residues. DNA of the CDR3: TGTGCCAGCAGTTTAACGTCCGGGACTAGTTACGAGCAGTACTTC. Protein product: CASSLTSGTSYEQYF.

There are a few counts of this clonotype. For the CDR3, the DNA is TGTGCCAGCAGCTGGGACACCAGCTCCTACGAGCAGTACTTC. The encoded protein is CASSWDTSSYEQYF. The rearrangement uses TRBV7-9 and TRBJ2-7; weak D call: TRBD1 (6 bases). V lost 4 bases, J lost 0 bases, and 10 bases lay in between. This CDR3 has 14 residues. Germline CDR1 SEHNR, CDR2 FQNEAQ (reference sequence).

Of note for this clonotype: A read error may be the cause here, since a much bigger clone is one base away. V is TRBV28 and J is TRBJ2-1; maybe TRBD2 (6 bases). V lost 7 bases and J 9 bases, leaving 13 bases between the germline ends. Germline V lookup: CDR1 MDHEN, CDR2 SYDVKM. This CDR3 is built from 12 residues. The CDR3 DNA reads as TGTGCCAGCATTACCGGGAGTGTTGAGCAGTTCTTC. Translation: CASITGSVEQFF. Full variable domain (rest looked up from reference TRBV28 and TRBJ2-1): DVKVTQSSRYLVKRTGEKVFLECVQDMDHENMFWYRQDPGLGLRLIYFSYDVKMKEKGDIPEGYSVSREKKERFSLILESASTNQTSMYLCASITGSVEQFFGPGTRLTVL.

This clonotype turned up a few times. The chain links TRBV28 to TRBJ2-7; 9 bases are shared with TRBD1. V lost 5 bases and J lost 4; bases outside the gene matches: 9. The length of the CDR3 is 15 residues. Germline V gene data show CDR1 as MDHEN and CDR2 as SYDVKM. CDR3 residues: CASSGAGTGSYEQYF. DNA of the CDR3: TGTGCCAGCAGTGGCGCCGGGACAGGGTCGTACGAGCAGTACTTC. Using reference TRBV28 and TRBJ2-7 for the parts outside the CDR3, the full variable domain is DVKVTQSSRYLVKRTGEKVFLECVQDMDHENMFWYRQDPGLGLRLIYFSYDVKMKEKGDIPEGYSVSREKKERFSLILESASTNQTSMYLCASSGAGTGSYEQYFGPGTRLTVT.

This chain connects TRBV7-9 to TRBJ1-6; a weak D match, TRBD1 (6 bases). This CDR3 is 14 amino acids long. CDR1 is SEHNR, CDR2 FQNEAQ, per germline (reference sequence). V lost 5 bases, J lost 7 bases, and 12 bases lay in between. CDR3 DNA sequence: TGTGCCAGCAGCCCTGGACAGTTGAATTCACCCCTCCACTTT. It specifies CASSPGQLNSPLHF.

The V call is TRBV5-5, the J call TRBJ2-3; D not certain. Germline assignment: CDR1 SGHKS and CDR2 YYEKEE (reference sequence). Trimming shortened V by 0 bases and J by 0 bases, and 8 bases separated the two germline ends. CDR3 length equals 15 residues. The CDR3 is CASSLGRSSTDTQYF. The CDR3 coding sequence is TGTGCCAGCAGCTTGGGTAGGTCTAGCACAGATACGCAGTATTTT.

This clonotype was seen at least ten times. The CDR3 coding sequence is TGTGCCAGCAGCTTAAACGGCGGACGGGTGGCAACGCACGAGCAGTACTTC. This translates into CASSLNGGRVATHEQYF. The genes are TRBV7-2 and TRBJ2-7, with D unresolved. Germline V gene data show CDR1 as SGHTA and CDR2 as FQGNSA. There are 17 residues in the CDR3. Trimming removed 2 bases at V and 5 bases at J, with 22 bases between.

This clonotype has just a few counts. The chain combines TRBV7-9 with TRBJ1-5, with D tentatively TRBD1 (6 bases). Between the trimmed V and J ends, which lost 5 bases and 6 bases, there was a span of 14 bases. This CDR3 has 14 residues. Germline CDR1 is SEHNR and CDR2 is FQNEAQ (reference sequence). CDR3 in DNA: TGTGCCAGCAGCCATCCAGGGGAGGGTCAGCCCCAGCATTTT. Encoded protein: CASSHPGEGQPQHF.

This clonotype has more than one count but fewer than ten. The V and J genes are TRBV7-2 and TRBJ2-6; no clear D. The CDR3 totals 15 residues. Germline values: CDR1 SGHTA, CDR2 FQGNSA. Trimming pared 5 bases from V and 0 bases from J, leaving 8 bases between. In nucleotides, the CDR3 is TGTGCCAGCAGCCCCTTTCACTCTGGGGCCAACGTCCTGACTTTC. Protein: CASSPFHSGANVLTF. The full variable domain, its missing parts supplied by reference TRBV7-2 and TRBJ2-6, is GAGVSQSPSNKVTEKGKDVELRCDPISGHTALYWYRQSLGQGLEFLIYFQGNSAPDKSGLPSDRFSAERTGGSVSTLTIQRTQQEDSAVYLCASSPFHSGANVLTFGAGSRLTVL.